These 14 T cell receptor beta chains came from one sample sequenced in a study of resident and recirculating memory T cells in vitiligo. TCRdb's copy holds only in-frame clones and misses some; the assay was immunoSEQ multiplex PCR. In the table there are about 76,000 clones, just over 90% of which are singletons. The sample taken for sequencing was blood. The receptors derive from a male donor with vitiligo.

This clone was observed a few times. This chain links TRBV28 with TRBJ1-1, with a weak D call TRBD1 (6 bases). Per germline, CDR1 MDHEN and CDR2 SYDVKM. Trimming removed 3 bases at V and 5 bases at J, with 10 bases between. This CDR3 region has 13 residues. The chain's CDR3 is CASSFTQGTEAFF. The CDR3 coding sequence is TGTGCCAGCAGTTTCACCCAGGGGACTGAAGCTTTCTTT.

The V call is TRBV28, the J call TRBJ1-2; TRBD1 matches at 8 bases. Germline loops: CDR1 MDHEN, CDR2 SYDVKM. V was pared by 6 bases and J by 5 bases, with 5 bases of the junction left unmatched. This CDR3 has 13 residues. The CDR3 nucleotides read TGTGCCAGCAGCCGACAGGGGTGGTATGGCTACACCTTC. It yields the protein CASSRQGWYGYTF.

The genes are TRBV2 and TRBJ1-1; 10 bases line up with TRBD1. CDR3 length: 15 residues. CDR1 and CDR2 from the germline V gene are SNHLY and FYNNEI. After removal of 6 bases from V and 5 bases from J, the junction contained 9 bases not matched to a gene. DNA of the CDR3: TGTGCCAGCAGGCCGGGACAGGGGTCGAGGACTGAAGCTTTCTTT. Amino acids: CASRPGQGSRTEAFF. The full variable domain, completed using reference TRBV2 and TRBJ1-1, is EPEVTQTPSHQVTQMGQEVILRCVPISNHLYFYWYRQILGQKVEFLVSFYNNEISEKSEIFDDQFSVERPDGSNFTLKIRSTKLEDSAMYFCASRPGQGSRTEAFFGQGTRLTVV.

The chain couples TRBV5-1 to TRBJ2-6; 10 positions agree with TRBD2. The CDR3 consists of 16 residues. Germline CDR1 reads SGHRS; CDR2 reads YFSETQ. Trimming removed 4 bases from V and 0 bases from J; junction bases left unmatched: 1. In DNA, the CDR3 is TGCGCCAGCAGCGGACTAGCGGACTCTGGGGCCAACGTCCTGACTTTC. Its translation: CASSGLADSGANVLTF.

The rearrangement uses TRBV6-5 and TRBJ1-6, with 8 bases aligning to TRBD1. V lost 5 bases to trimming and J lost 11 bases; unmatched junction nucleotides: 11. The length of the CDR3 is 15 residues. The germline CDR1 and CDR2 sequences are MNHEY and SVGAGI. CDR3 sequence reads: CASSPVTGGRPPLHF. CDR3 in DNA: TGTGCCAGCAGTCCCGTAACAGGGGGTAGACCACCCCTCCACTTT.

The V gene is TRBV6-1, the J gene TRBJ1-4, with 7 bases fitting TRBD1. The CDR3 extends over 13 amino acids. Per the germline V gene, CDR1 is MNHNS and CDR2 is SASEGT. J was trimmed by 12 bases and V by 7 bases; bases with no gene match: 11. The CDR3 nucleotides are TGTGCCAGCATCCCCAAACAGGGGAAGGAACTGTTTTTT. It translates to CASIPKQGKELFF.

CDR3 region: CASRFSRGDTQYF. CDR3 nucleotides: TGTGCCAGCAGATTCTCGAGGGGGGATACGCAGTATTTT. This chain links TRBV6-5 with TRBJ2-3; a possible D gene is TRBD1 (6 bases). The CDR3 loop spans 13 amino acids. Germline V gene data show CDR1 as MNHEY and CDR2 as SVGAGI. V lost 6 bases to trimming and J lost 6 bases, with 13 bases between them.

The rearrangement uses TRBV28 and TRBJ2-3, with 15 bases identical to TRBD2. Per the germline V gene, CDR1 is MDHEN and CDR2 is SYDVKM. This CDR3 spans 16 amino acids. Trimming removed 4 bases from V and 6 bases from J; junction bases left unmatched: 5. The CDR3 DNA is TGTGCCAGCAGTTCCCTGGGGACTAGCGGGAGGGATACGCAGTATTTT. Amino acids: CASSSLGTSGRDTQYF.

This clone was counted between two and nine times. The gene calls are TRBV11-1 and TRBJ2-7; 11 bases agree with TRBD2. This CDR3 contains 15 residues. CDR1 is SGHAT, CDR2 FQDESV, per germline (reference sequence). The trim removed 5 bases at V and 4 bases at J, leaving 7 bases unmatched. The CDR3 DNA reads TGTGCCAGCAGCCCACGACTAGCGGGACAGTACGAGCAGTACTTC. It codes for CASSPRLAGQYEQYF.

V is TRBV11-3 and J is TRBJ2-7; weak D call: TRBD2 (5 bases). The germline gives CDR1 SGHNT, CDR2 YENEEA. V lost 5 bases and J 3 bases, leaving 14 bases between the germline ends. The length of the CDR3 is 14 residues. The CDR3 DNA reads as TGTGCCAGCAGCGAACAAAGCGGACTCTACGAGCAGTACTTC. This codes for CASSEQSGLYEQYF.

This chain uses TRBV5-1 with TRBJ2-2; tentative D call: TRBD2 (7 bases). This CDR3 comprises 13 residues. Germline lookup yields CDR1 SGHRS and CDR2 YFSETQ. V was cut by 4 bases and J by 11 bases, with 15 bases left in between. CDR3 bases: TGCGCCAGCAGCGTGTTGGGGGGGCGTGAGCTGTTTTTT. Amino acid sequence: CASSVLGGRELFF.

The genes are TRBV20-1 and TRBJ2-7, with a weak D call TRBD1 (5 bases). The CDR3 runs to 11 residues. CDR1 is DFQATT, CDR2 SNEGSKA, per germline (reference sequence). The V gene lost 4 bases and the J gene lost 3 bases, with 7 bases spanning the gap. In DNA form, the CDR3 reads TGCAGTGCTATTGACAGCTACGAGCAGTACTTC. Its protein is CSAIDSYEQYF.

CDR3 sequence: CASKTGQGLTNYGYTF. The CDR3 DNA is TGTGCCAGCAAGACGGGACAGGGACTTACTAACTATGGCTACACCTTC. V gene TRBV27 combines with J gene TRBJ1-2, with 9 bases matching TRBD1. The CDR3 consists of 16 residues. After removal of 7 bases from V and 0 bases from J, the junction contained 9 bases not matched to a gene. The germline V gene encodes CDR1 MNHEY and CDR2 SMNVEV (reference sequence).

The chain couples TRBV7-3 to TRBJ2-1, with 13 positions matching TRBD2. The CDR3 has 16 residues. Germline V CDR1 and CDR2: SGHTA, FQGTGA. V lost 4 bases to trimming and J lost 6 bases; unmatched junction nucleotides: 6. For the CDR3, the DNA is TGTGCCAGCAGCTCCCGGACTAGCGGGAGTTTCAATGAGCAGTTCTTC. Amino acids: CASSSRTSGSFNEQFF.